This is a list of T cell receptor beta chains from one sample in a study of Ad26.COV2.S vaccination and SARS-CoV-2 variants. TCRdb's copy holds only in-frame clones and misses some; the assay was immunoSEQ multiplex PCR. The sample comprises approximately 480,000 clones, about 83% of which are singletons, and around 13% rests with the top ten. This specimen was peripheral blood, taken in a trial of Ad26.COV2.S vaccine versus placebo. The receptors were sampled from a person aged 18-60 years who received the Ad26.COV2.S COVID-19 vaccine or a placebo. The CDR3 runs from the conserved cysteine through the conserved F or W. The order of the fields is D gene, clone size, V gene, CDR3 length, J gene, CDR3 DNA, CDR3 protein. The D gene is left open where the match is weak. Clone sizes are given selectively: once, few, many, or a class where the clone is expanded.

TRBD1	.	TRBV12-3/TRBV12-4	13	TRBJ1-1	TGTGCCAGCAGGCTAACAGGGGGGACTGAAGCTTTCTTT	CASRLTGGTEAFF
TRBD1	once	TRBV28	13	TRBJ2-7	TGTGCCAGCAGAGGGACAGGGAGCAACGAGCAGTACTTC	CASRGTGSNEQYF
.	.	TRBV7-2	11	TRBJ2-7	TGTGCCAGCCGGTTGGTATACGAGCAGTACTTC	CASRLVYEQYF
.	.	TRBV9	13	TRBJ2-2	TGTGCCAGCAGCGTGCAGGACACCGGGGAGCTGTTTTTT	CASSVQDTGELFF
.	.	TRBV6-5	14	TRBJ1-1	TGTGCCAGCACCAGACACCTTCCGAACACTGAAGCTTTCTTT	CASTRHLPNTEAFF
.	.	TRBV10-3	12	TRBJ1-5	TGTGCCATCAGTGAGGCAGGGCAGCCCCAGCATTTT	CAISEAGQPQHF
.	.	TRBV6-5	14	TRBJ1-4	TGTGCCAGCAGTTATACAGAGATTAATGAAAAACTGTTTTTT	CASSYTEINEKLFF
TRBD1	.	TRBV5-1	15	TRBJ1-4	TGCGCCAGCAGCTGGCGGACAGGGAAGAGTGAAAAACTGTTTTTT	CASSWRTGKSEKLFF
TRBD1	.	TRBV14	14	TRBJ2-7	TGTGCCAGCAGCCACCGGGACAGGGGGAGCGAGCAGTACTTC	CASSHRDRGSEQYF
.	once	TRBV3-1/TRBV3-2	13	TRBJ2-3	TGTGCCAGCAGCCAAGATGGACCAGATACGCAGTATTTT	CASSQDGPDTQYF
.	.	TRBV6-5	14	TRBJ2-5	TGTGCCAGCAGTCCCTCGGGAGCGCTAGAGACCCAGTACTTC	CASSPSGALETQYF
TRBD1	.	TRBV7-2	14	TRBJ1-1	TGTGCCAGCAGCCGGACAGGACAGAACACTGAAGCTTTCTTT	CASSRTGQNTEAFF
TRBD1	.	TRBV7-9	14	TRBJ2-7	TGTGCCAGCAGCCACGGGACAGGTACCTACGAGCAGTACTTC	CASSHGTGTYEQYF
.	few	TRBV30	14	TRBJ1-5	TGTGCCTGGAGTAAAGGAGGCGATGTACAGCCCCAGCATTTT	CAWSKGGDVQPQHF
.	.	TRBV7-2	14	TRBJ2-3	TGTGCCAGCAGCACCCGCCCTGACACAGATACGCAGTATTTT	CASSTRPDTDTQYF
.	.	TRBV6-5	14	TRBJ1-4	TGTGCCAGCAGTTACAGGCCCAATAATGAAAAACTGTTTTTT	CASSYRPNNEKLFF
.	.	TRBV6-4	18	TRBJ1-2	TGTGCCAGCAGCAAAGTTACGGGGGGAGGAACCAATAACTATGGCTACACCTTC	CASSKVTGGGTNNYGYTF
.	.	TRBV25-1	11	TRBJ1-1	TGTGCCTCCGGGCAGAACACTGAAGCTTTCTTT	CASGQNTEAFF
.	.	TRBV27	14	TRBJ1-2	TGTGCCAGCAGTACAACAGGGCTCCACTATGGCTACACCTTC	CASSTTGLHYGYTF
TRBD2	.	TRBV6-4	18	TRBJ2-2	TGTGCCAGCAGGCTGACGCTAGCGGGAGAGATGAACACCGGGGAGCTGTTTTTT	CASRLTLAGEMNTGELFF
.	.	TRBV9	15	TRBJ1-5	TGTGCCAGCAGCGTAGGAGACTATAGCAATCAGCCCCAGCATTTT	CASSVGDYSNQPQHF
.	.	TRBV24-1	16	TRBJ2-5	TGTGCCACCAGTGAGAAATCGGACATGTTTCAAGAGACCCAGTACTTC	CATSEKSDMFQETQYF
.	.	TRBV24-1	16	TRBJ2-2	TGTGCCACCAGTGGCCCAGTGACAGGGAACACCGGGGAGCTGTTTTTT	CATSGPVTGNTGELFF
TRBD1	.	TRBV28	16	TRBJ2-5	TGTGCCAGCAGTCCCCGGCGACAGGGTTGGTCTGAGACCCAGTACTTC	CASSPRRQGWSETQYF
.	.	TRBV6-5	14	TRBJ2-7	TGTGCCAGCAGTTACTCGAGGGGAACCTACGAGCAGTACTTC	CASSYSRGTYEQYF
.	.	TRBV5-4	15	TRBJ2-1	TGTGCCAGCAGCGTGGGACGGCGGGTTGACAATGAGCAGTTCTTC	CASSVGRRVDNEQFF
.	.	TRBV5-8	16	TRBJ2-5	TGTGCCAGCAGCACCGGAGATAGGCGCTCAGGGGAGACCCAGTACTTC	CASSTGDRRSGETQYF
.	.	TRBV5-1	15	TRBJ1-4	TGCGCCAGCAGCTTGGAGGGCAGGGGAAGAGAAAAACTGTTTTTT	CASSLEGRGREKLFF
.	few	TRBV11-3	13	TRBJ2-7	TGTGCCAGCAGCTTAGTCCCAGGCTACGAGCAGTACTTC	CASSLVPGYEQYF
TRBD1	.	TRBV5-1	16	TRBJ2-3	TGCGCCAGCAGCGTAACCGGGACAGGGGTCCCAGATACGCAGTATTTT	CASSVTGTGVPDTQYF